These 17 T cell receptor beta chains came from one sample sequenced in a study of CD8 T cell repertoires and HIV-1 epitope variants. Libraries were prepared by immunoSEQ multiplex PCR; TCRdb keeps only in-frame clonotypes and omits some of them. The sample comprises roughly 5,800 clones, roughly 60% of which are singletons, and around 40% rests with the top ten. These receptors are not linked to any known antigen. The specimen was cultured CD8+ T cells derived from PBMCs. These TCRs come from a male donor with HIV.

This clone was observed a few times. The junction shows a germline mismatch at one end, possibly a read error. This chain joins TRBV7-7 and TRBJ2-7; D may be TRBD1 or TRBD2 (5 bases each). Germline V gives CDR1 SSHAT, CDR2 FNYEAQ (reference sequence). The CDR3 runs 12 residues. The chain's CDR3 is CASSHGDRLSPF. Here the CDR3 DNA reads TGTGCCAGCAGCCATGGGGACCGATTAAGCCCCTTC.

There are a few counts of this clone. V and J are TRBV18 and TRBJ1-1, with 7 positions matching TRBD1. From germline, CDR1 is KGHSH and CDR2 LQKENI. Germline trimming cut 2 bases from V and 2 bases from J; bases unmatched to any gene: 2. The length of the CDR3 is 14 residues. CDR3 loop: CASSPWDSNTEAFF. The CDR3 DNA reads TGTGCCAGCTCACCATGGGACAGTAACACTGAAGCTTTCTTT.

As concerns this clone: One end of the junction does not line up with germline, which may come from a read error. This chain connects TRBV5-1 to TRBJ2-7; tentatively, D is TRBD2 (5 bases). Per the germline V gene, CDR1 is SGHRS and CDR2 is YFSETQ. CDR3 length equals 11 residues. The CDR3 nucleotides are TGCGCCTCCCGCGGCGGGTACGAGCAGTGCTTC. This sequence encodes CASRGGYEQCF.

This clone has a handful of counts. The chain employs TRBV5-5 and TRBJ2-7, with 7 bases that match TRBD1. The CDR3 has 14 residues. The J segment lost 4 bases and the V segment lost 1 base, leaving 5 bases of the junction unmatched. Germline V CDR1 and CDR2: SGHKS, YYEKEE (reference sequence). For the CDR3, the DNA is TGTGCCAGCAGCTTGACTGGGACAGAGTACGAGCAGTACTTC. It specifies CASSLTGTEYEQYF.

This clone was recorded once. This sequence joins TRBV5-1 and TRBJ2-2; the D call may be TRBD1 or TRBD2 (6 bases each). This CDR3 is built from 15 residues. V was shortened by 1 base and J by 3 bases, with 10 bases between the two germline ends. CDR1 is SGHRS, CDR2 YFSETQ, per germline. CDR3 nucleotides: TGCGCCAGCAGCTTGCCGGGGGCGGACACCGGGGAGCTGTTTTTT. It codes for CASSLPGADTGELFF.

The chain combines TRBV28 with TRBJ1-5; no firm D call. With 2 bases removed from V and 3 bases from J, the gap between germline ends came to 8 bases. The CDR3 is 14 amino acids. Per germline, CDR1 MDHEN and CDR2 SYDVKM. CDR3 sequence (DNA): TGTGCCAGCAGTTTACCAGGCCTCAATCAGCCCCAGCATTTT. This gives the protein CASSLPGLNQPQHF.

Relative to its sample, this clone is large. V usage is TRBV28 and J usage is TRBJ1-1; D possibly corresponds to TRBD1 (6 bases). The CDR3 is 14 residues long. With 10 bases removed from V and 1 base from J, the gap between germline ends came to 16 bases. Germline V gene data show CDR1 as MDHEN and CDR2 as SYDVKM. The CDR3 nucleotides are TGTGCCACCTTTCCGACAGGCTCGAACACTGAAGCTTTCTTT. Translation gives CATFPTGSNTEAFF.

A single count supports this clone. The CDR3 coding sequence is TGTGCCAGCAGCCCTGAGGGGACTAGCGGGGTATACGAGCAGTACTTC. This encodes CASSPEGTSGVYEQYF. The V and J genes are TRBV7-2 and TRBJ2-7; 13 bases are shared with TRBD2. The trim removed 5 bases at V and 4 bases at J, leaving 8 bases unmatched. Per the germline V gene, CDR1 is SGHTA and CDR2 is FQGNSA. The CDR3 length is 16 residues.

The chain combines TRBV14 with TRBJ1-1; no clear D. Germline V gives CDR1 SGHDN, CDR2 FVKESK. This CDR3 is 14 amino acids long. Trimming cost V 4 bases and J 7 bases, with 16 bases left between them. The CDR3 nucleotides are TGTGCCAGCAGCCCGATCTCACGAGCAGGTGAAGCTTTCTTT. It is translated as CASSPISRAGEAFF.

V is TRBV28 and J is TRBJ2-6; 7 bases are shared with TRBD1. The length of the CDR3 is 14 residues. Trimming at V came to 6 bases and at J to 4 bases, leaving 3 bases not matched to a gene. Germline assignment: CDR1 MDHEN and CDR2 SYDVKM. CDR3 loop: CASRTGHGANVLTF. The CDR3 DNA reads as TGTGCCAGCAGGACAGGGCACGGGGCCAACGTCCTGACTTTC.

The V and J genes are TRBV5-8 and TRBJ2-3; the match to TRBD1 covers 10 bases. V was clipped by 3 bases and J by 1 base; unmatched bases: 2. CDR1 SGHTS and CDR2 YDEGEE come from the germline V gene. The CDR3 is 15 amino acids. The CDR3 DNA follows: TGTGCCAGCAGCTCCGGGACAGGGGGCACAGATACGCAGTATTTT. This sequence encodes CASSSGTGGTDTQYF. Filled out from reference TRBV5-8 and TRBJ2-3, the complete variable domain reads EAGVTQSPTHLIKTRGQQATLRCSPISGHTSVYWYQQALGLGLQFLLWYDEGEERNRGNFPPRFSGRQFPNYSSELNVNALELEDSALYLCASSSGTGGTDTQYFGPGTRLTVL.

This clone was picked up a small number of times. The V gene is TRBV10-3, the J gene TRBJ2-5; TRBD1 agrees at 11 bases. The CDR3 extends over 16 amino acids. V lost 3 bases to trimming and J lost 5 bases; unmatched junction nucleotides: 8. Germline V gives CDR1 ENHRY, CDR2 SYGVKD. The CDR3 DNA reads TGTGCCATCAGTGACCCCGGACAGGGGGCCGGGGAGACCCAGTACTTC. Protein product: CAISDPGQGAGETQYF.

This clone has a handful of counts. One end of the junction does not line up with germline, which may come from a read error. This chain uses TRBV11-2 with TRBJ1-1; perhaps TRBD1 as D (6 bases). CDR1 and CDR2 from the germline V gene are SGHAT and FQNNGV. The CDR3 contains 12 residues. The CDR3 DNA reads TGTGCCAGCAGCCCGGACAGCCAGGGAGTGATCTTT. Its protein product is CASSPDSQGVIF.

In nucleotides, the CDR3 is TGCGCCAGCAGTCTAGGACACTACGGGGCAACTAATGAAAAACTGTTTTTT. Translated, it gives CASSLGHYGATNEKLFF. The rearrangement links TRBV4-1 to TRBJ1-4; TRBD1 might be the D (5 bases). Germline CDR1 reads MGHRA; CDR2 reads YSYEKL. Trimming left V 6 bases short and J 0 bases short, with 17 bases between. The CDR3 extends over 17 amino acids.

This chain links TRBV5-1 with TRBJ2-1, with TRBD2 identical over 7 bases. Germline CDR1 is SGHRS and CDR2 is YFSETQ. The length of the CDR3 is 14 residues. Unmatched junction bases numbered 11, after V lost 6 bases and J lost 8 bases. CDR3 nucleotides: TGCGCCAGCACCTCCGCTAGCGGTGAGGATGAGCAGTTCTTC. It codes for CASTSASGEDEQFF. The full variable domain, its missing parts supplied by reference TRBV5-1 and TRBJ2-1, is KAGVTQTPRYLIKTRGQQVTLSCSPISGHRSVSWYQQTPGQGLQFLFEYFSETQRNKGNFPGRFSGRQFSNSRSEMNVSTLELGDSALYLCASTSASGEDEQFFGPGTRLTVL.

This chain connects TRBV27 to TRBJ2-1, with D uncertain. This CDR3 contains 14 residues. CDR1 and CDR2 from the germline V gene are MNHEY and SMNVEV (reference sequence). V lost 5 bases and J 2 bases, leaving 10 bases between the germline ends. The CDR3 DNA follows: TGTGCCAGCAGTCTGGACGGACCCTACAATGAGCAGTTCTTC. It codes for CASSLDGPYNEQFF.

This chain uses TRBV19 with TRBJ1-3; D unresolved. CDR1 and CDR2 (germline): LNHDA, SQIVND (reference sequence). V shed 3 bases and J shed 0 bases, with 6 bases lying between them. The CDR3 is made up of 14 amino acids. CDR3 sequence: CASSISVSGNTIYF. The CDR3 DNA reads as TGTGCCAGTAGTATCAGCGTCTCTGGAAACACCATATATTTT.